Listed below are T cell receptor beta chains from one sample, sequenced in a study of blood T cell repertoires in COVID-19. Method: immunoSEQ multiplex PCR; TCRdb's copy keeps in-frame clones and lacks some. The sample includes under 350,000 clones, more than 85% of them seen just once. Sequencing was carried out using peripheral blood. Receptor source: a man aged 40-49 years with acute or convalescent COVID-19. CDR3s include the opening cysteine and the closing phenylalanine or tryptophan. Fields, in order: J gene, D gene, V gene, clone size, CDR3 protein, CDR3 DNA. A D gene is named only where the DNA matches it firmly. Not every row has a clone size; where given, it reads once, few, many or a size class.

TRBJ1-1 TRBD1 TRBV2 . CASRHRGANTEAFF TGTGCCAGCAGACACAGGGGAGCCAACACTGAAGCTTTCTTT
TRBJ1-1 . TRBV7-3 once CASKKTVMNTEAFF TGTGCCAGCAAAAAGACAGTCATGAACACTGAAGCTTTCTTT
TRBJ1-1 TRBD1 TRBV7-9 . CASSFTGDTEAFF TGTGCCAGCAGCTTCACAGGGGACACTGAAGCTTTCTTT
TRBJ1-1 TRBD1 TRBV10-3 . CAISEWTGGGTEAFF TGTGCCATCAGTGAGTGGACAGGGGGCGGCACTGAAGCTTTCTTT
TRBJ1-2 . TRBV6-1 . CASSDFSAGEISGYTF TGTGCCAGCAGTGACTTCTCGGCAGGGGAAATATCGGGATACACCTTC
TRBJ1-6 . TRBV25-1 . CASRPGSPLHF TGTGCCAGTCGTCCGGGATCACCCCTCCACTTT
TRBJ2-2 TRBD2 TRBV7-2 . CASSRLAGASGELFF TGTGCCAGCAGCAGACTAGCGGGGGCGTCCGGGGAGCTGTTTTTT
TRBJ2-1 . TRBV5-1 . CASSSPTGSSYNEQFF TGCGCCAGCAGTTCCCCTACAGGGAGCTCCTACAATGAGCAGTTCTTC
TRBJ2-3 . TRBV11-2 once CASSPWTVSTDTQYF TGTGCCAGCAGCCCCTGGACAGTTAGCACAGATACGCAGTATTTT
TRBJ2-3 . TRBV11-2 . CASSLSGVGTDTQYF TGTGCCAGCAGCTTATCGGGGGTAGGAACAGATACGCAGTATTTT
TRBJ1-1 . TRBV19 . CASRLSGQGNTEAFF TGTGCCAGTAGATTGTCGGGACAAGGGAACACTGAAGCTTTCTTT
TRBJ1-4 . TRBV27 . CASSRDFNEKLFF TGTGCCAGCTCCCGGGACTTTAATGAAAAACTGTTTTTT
TRBJ1-5 TRBD1 TRBV4-1 . CASSQRQGAGQPQHF TGCGCCAGCAGCCAGAGACAGGGGGCGGGCCAGCCCCAGCATTTT
TRBJ2-2 TRBD1 TRBV27 . CASRQGNTGELFF TGTGCCAGCCGACAGGGAAACACCGGGGAGCTGTTTTTT
TRBJ1-1 . TRBV5-5 few CASSLTVMNTEAFF TGTGCCAGCAGCTTGACAGTGATGAACACTGAAGCTTTCTTT
TRBJ1-1 . TRBV12-5 . CASGTREGTEAFF TGTGCTAGTGGCACCAGGGAAGGCACTGAAGCTTTCTTT
TRBJ2-2 . TRBV7-3 . CASSLLATAGELFF TGTGCCAGCAGCCTACTAGCCACCGCCGGGGAGCTGTTTTTT
TRBJ1-5 . TRBV19 . CASRNRANQPQHF TGTGCCAGCCGAAACAGGGCTAATCAGCCCCAGCATTTT
TRBJ1-2 . TRBV7-9 . CASSLEAGYTF TGTGCCAGCAGCTTAGAAGCAGGCTACACCTTC
TRBJ2-7 TRBD1 TRBV7-3 . CASSLTGTGSPEQYF TGTGCCAGCAGCTTAACGGGGACAGGGTCCCCCGAGCAGTACTTC
TRBJ1-5 . TRBV5-6 . CASSSFNRAAQPQHF TGTGCCAGCAGCTCCTTCAACAGGGCTGCTCAGCCCCAGCATTTT
TRBJ2-6 . TRBV19 . CASSMGGTAGANVLTF TGTGCCAGTAGTATGGGCGGGACTGCCGGGGCCAACGTCCTGACTTTC
TRBJ2-3 . TRBV6-5 . CASSPPEDRRTQYF TGTGCCAGCAGTCCTCCGGAGGACCGGAGGACGCAGTATTTT
TRBJ2-1 TRBD1 TRBV5-1 . CASSAGLQGANEQFF TGCGCCAGCAGCGCGGGTTTACAGGGGGCTAATGAGCAGTTCTTC
TRBJ2-7 TRBD1 TRBV6-5 . CASSYSSQGAGEQYF TGTGCCAGCAGTTACTCAAGTCAGGGGGCGGGCGAGCAGTACTTC
TRBJ2-7 TRBD2 TRBV2 . CASSGGGYEQYF TGTGCCAGCAGTGGGGGGGGTTACGAGCAGTACTTC
TRBJ1-1 TRBD1 TRBV7-9 . CASSGDSRMNTEAFF TGTGCCAGCAGCGGGGACAGCCGCATGAACACTGAAGCTTTCTTT
TRBJ2-2 . TRBV12-3/TRBV12-4 . CASSLRTVGELFF TGTGCCAGCAGTCTCCGGACAGTCGGGGAGCTGTTTTTT
TRBJ2-7 . TRBV3-1/TRBV3-2 . CASSQRIHEQYF TGTGCCAGCAGCCAACGTATCCACGAGCAGTACTTC
TRBJ2-4 . TRBV5-1 . CASSLTGSKNIQYF TGCGCCAGCAGCTTGACAGGGTCCAAAAACATTCAGTACTTC
TRBJ1-2 . TRBV3-1/TRBV3-2 . CASSQGRIYGYTF TGTGCCAGCAGCCAAGGCAGAATCTATGGCTACACCTTC
TRBJ1-3 . TRBV6-5 . CASSSRLTSGNTIYF TGTGCCAGCAGTTCCCGACTGACCTCTGGAAACACCATATATTTT
TRBJ2-1 . TRBV27 . CASSIRGNEQFF TGTGCCAGCAGCATACGGGGGAATGAGCAGTTCTTC
TRBJ1-3 . TRBV13 . CASSSYGGSGNTIYF TGTGCCAGCAGCTCATATGGGGGGTCTGGAAACACCATATATTTT
TRBJ2-1 TRBD1 TRBV14 . CASSPPRTGGNEQFF TGTGCCAGCAGCCCCCCTCGGACAGGGGGGAATGAGCAGTTCTTC
TRBJ2-1 TRBD1 TRBV11-2 . CASRPTRDSYNEQFF TGTGCCAGCAGACCAACCCGGGACAGCTACAATGAGCAGTTCTTC
TRBJ2-7 . TRBV7-8 . CASTIGTMGEQYF TGTGCCAGCACCATCGGTACTATGGGCGAGCAGTACTTC
TRBJ1-2 . TRBV19 once CASIPGSGVYGYTF TGTGCCAGTATCCCTGGATCCGGGGTCTATGGCTACACCTTC
TRBJ2-3 . TRBV24-1 . CATSAVAGSDTQYF TGTGCCACCAGTGCTGTTGCAGGGTCCGATACGCAGTATTTT
TRBJ1-1 TRBD1 TRBV27 . CASSLRQGLTEAFF TGTGCCAGCAGTTTACGACAGGGCCTGACTGAAGCTTTCTTT
TRBJ2-7 TRBD1 TRBV6-5 . CASRGTGRSYEQYF TGTGCCAGCAGGGGGACAGGGCGCTCCTACGAGCAGTACTTC
TRBJ1-1 TRBD1 TRBV5-1 . CASSNDWDRDTEAFF TGCGCCAGCAGCAATGATTGGGACAGGGACACTGAAGCTTTCTTT
TRBJ2-3 TRBD2 TRBV5-1 . CASSSLPPLAGGPDTQYF TGCGCCAGCAGCTCCCTCCCCCCACTAGCGGGGGGGCCCGATACGCAGTATTTT
TRBJ2-2 . TRBV6-6 . CASSLQGDTGELFF TGTGCCAGCAGTTTACAGGGAGACACCGGGGAGCTGTTTTTT
TRBJ1-5 . TRBV3-1/TRBV3-2 . CASSQADSQGPQHF TGTGCCAGCAGCCAGGCTGACAGTCAAGGGCCCCAGCATTTT